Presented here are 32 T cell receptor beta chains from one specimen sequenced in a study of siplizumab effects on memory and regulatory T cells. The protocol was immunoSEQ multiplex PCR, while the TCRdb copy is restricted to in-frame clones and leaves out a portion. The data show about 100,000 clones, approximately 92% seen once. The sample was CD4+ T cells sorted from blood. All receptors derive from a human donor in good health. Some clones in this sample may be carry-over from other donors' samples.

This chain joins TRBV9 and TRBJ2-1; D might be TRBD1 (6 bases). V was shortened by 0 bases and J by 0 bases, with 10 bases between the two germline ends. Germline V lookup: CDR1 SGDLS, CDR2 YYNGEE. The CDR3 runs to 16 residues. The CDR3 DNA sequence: TGTGCCAGCAGCGTAGCTGGACAGAGCTCCTACAATGAGCAGTTCTTC. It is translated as CASSVAGQSSYNEQFF.

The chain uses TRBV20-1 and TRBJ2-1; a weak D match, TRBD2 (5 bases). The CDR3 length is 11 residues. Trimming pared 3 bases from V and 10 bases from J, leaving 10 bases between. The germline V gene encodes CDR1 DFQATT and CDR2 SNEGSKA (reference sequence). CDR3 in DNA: TGCAGTGCTAGTGGCCAGCGGGAGCAGTTCTTC. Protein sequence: CSASGQREQFF.

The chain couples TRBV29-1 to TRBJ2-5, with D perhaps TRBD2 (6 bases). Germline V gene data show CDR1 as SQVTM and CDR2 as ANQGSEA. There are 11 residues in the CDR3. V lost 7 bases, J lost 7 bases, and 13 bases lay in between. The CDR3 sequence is CSGDFLGTQYF. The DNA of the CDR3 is TGCAGCGGGGACTTTCTTGGGACCCAGTACTTC.

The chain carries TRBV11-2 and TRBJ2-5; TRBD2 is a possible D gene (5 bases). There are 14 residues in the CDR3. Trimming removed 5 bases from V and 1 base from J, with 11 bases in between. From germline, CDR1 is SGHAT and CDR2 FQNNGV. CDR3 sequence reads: CASSAHRGQETQYF. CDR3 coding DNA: TGTGCCAGCAGCGCACACCGGGGCCAAGAGACCCAGTACTTC.

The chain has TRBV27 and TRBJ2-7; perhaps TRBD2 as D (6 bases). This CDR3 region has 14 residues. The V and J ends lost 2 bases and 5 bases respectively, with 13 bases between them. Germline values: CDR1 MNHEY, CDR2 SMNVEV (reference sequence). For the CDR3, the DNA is TGTGCCAGCAGTTTAGGGGGAGCTAGCGACGAGCAGTACTTC. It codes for CASSLGGASDEQYF.

CDR3 loop: CASSLSGYNEQFF. The DNA for the CDR3 is TGTGCCAGCAGTCTTAGCGGGTACAATGAGCAGTTCTTC. This chain uses TRBV6-4 with TRBJ2-1; 7 bases line up with TRBD2. V gave up 5 bases and J gave up 4 bases; unmatched junction bases: 2. This CDR3 is 13 amino acids long. Germline V CDR1 and CDR2: MRHNA, SNTAGT.

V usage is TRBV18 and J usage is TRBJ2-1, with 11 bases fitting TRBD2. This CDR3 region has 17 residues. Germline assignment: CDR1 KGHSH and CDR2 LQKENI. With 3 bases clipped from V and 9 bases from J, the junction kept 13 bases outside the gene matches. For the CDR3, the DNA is TGTGCCAGCTCACCCCGGACTAGCGGGCTGGGTAGGAGTGAGCAGTTCTTC. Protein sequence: CASSPRTSGLGRSEQFF. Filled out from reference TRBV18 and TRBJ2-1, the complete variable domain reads NAGVMQNPRHLVRRRGQEARLRCSPMKGHSHVYWYRQLPEEGLKFMVYLQKENIIDESGMPKERFSAEFPKEGPSILRIQQVVRGDSAAYFCASSPRTSGLGRSEQFFGPGTRLTVL.

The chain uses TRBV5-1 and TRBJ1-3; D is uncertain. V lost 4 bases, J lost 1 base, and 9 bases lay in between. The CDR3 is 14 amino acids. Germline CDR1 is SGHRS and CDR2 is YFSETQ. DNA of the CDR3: TGCGCCAGCAGCCCGGATGGGTCTGGAAACACCATATATTTT. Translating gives CASSPDGSGNTIYF. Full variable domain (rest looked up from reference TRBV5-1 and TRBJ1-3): KAGVTQTPRYLIKTRGQQVTLSCSPISGHRSVSWYQQTPGQGLQFLFEYFSETQRNKGNFPGRFSGRQFSNSRSEMNVSTLELGDSALYLCASSPDGSGNTIYFGEGSWLTVV.

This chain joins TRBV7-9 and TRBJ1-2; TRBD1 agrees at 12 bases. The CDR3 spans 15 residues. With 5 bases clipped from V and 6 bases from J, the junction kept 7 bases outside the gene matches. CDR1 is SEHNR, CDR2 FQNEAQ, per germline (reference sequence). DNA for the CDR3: TGTGCCAGCAGCCCGGGGGACAGGGGGCGAAATGGCTACACCTTC. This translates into CASSPGDRGRNGYTF.

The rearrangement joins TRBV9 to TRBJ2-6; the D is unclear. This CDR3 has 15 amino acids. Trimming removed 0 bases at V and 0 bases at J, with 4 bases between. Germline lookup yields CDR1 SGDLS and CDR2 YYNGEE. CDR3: CASSVADSGANVLTF. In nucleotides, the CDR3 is TGTGCCAGCAGCGTAGCGGACTCTGGGGCCAACGTCCTGACTTTC. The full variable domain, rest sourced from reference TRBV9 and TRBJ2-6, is DSGVTQTPKHLITATGQRVTLRCSPRSGDLSVYWYQQSLDQGLQFLIQYYNGEERAKGNILERFSAQQFPDLHSELNLSSLELGDSALYFCASSVADSGANVLTFGAGSRLTVL.

CDR3 region: CASTADWNTEAFF. CDR3 bases: TGTGCCAGCACCGCGGACTGGAACACTGAAGCTTTCTTT. This chain uses TRBV2 with TRBJ1-1; D is ambiguous. V gave up 7 bases and J gave up 1 base, with 10 bases separating them. CDR3 length: 13 residues. Germline V CDR1 and CDR2: SNHLY, FYNNEI.

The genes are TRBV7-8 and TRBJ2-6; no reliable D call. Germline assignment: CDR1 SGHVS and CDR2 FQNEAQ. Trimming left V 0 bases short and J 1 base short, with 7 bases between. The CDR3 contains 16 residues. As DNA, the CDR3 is TGTGCCAGCAGCTTAGCCGACTCTTCTGGGGCCAACGTCCTGACTTTC. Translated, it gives CASSLADSSGANVLTF.

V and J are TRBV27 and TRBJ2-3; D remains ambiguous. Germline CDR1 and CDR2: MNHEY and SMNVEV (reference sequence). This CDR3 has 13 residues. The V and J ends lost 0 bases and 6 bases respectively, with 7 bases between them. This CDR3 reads CASSLSPVDTQYF. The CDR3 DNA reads TGTGCCAGCAGTTTATCTCCTGTGGATACGCAGTATTTT.

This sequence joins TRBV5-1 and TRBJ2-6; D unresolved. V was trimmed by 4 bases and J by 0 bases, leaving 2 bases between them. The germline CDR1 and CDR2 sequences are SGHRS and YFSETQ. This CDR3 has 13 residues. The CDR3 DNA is TGCGCCAGCAGCGACTCTGGGGCCAACGTCCTGACTTTC. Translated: CASSDSGANVLTF.

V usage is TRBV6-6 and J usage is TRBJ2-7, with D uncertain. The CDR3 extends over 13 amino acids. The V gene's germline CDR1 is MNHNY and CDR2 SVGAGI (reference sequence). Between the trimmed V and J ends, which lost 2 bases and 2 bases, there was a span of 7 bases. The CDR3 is CASSYGRTYEQYF. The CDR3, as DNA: TGTGCCAGCAGTTACGGCAGAACCTACGAGCAGTACTTC.

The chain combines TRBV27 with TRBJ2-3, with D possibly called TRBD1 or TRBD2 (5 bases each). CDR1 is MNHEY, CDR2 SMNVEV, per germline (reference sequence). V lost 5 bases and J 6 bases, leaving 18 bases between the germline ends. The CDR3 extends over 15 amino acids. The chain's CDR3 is CASSAGTAYGDTQYF. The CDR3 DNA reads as TGTGCCAGCAGTGCAGGGACCGCCTATGGGGATACGCAGTATTTT.

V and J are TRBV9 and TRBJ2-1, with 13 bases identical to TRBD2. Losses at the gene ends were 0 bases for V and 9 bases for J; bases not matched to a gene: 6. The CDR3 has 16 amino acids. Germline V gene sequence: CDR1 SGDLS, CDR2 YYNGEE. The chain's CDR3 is CASSVVTSGRVGEQFF. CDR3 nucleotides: TGTGCCAGCAGCGTAGTAACTAGCGGGAGGGTTGGTGAGCAGTTCTTC.

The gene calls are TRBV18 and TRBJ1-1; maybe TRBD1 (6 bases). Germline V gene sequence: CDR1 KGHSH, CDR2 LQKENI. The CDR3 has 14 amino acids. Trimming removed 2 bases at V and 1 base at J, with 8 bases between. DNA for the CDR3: TGTGCCAGCTCACCAGGGGGCGAGAACACTGAAGCTTTCTTT. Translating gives CASSPGGENTEAFF.

This CDR3 is CASSSGQGGTGELFF. The CDR3 DNA follows: TGTGCCAGCAGCTCGGGACAGGGGGGCACCGGGGAGCTGTTTTTT. The chain couples TRBV7-2 to TRBJ2-2; 11 bases agree with TRBD1. Germline CDR1 is SGHTA and CDR2 is FQGNSA. The CDR3 spans 15 residues. The junction had 2 bases not matched to a gene; V was cut back by 4 bases and J by 4 bases.

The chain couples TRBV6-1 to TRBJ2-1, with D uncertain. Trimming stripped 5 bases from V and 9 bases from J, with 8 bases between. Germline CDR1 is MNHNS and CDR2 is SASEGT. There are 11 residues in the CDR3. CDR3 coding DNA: TGTGCCAGCAGTTCCTTGGGTGAGCAGTTCTTC. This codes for CASSSLGEQFF.

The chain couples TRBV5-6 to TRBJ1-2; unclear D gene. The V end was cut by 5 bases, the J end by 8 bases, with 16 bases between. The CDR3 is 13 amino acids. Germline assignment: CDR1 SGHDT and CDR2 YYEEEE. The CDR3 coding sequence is TGTGCCAGCAGAGACGGGAGGACGGGGGGCTACACCTTC. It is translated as CASRDGRTGGYTF.

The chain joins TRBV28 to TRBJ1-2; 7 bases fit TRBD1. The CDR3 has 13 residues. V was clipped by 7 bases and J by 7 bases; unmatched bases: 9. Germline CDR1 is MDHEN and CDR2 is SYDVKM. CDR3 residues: CASISTGVLGYTF. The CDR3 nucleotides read TGTGCCAGCATTTCTACAGGGGTTCTTGGCTACACCTTC.

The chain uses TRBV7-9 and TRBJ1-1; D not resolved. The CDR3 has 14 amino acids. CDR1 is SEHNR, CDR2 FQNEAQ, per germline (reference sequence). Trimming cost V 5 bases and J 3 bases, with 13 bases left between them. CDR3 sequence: CASSRAGLDTEAFF. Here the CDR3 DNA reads TGTGCCAGCAGCCGCGCCGGCTTGGACACTGAAGCTTTCTTT.

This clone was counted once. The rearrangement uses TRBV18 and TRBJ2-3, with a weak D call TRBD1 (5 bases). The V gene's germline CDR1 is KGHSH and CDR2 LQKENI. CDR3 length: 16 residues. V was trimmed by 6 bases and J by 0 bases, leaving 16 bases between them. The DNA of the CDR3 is TGTGCCAGCTCCAAGACAGTCCTAACTAGCACAGATACGCAGTATTTT. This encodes CASSKTVLTSTDTQYF.

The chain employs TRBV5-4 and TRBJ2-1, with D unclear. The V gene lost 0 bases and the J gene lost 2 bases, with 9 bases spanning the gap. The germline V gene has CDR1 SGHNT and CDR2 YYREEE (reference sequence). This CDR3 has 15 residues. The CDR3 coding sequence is TGTGCCAGCAGCTTGGCCATGGCGGCCTACAATGAGCAGTTCTTC. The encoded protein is CASSLAMAAYNEQFF.

CDR3 protein: CASSYQGLGTGELFF. The CDR3 DNA is TGTGCCAGCAGTTACCAGGGACTGGGCACCGGGGAGCTGTTTTTT. The chain couples TRBV6-5 to TRBJ2-2; the D gene is possibly TRBD2 (6 bases). Per germline, CDR1 MNHEY and CDR2 SVGAGI. This CDR3 has 15 residues. The germline V and J ends were trimmed by 2 bases and 4 bases, with 11 bases remaining between them.

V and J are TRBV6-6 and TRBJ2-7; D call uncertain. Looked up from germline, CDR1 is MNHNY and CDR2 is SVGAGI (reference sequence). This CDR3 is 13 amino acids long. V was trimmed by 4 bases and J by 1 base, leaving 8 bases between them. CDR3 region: CASSFQASYEQYF. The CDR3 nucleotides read TGTGCCAGCAGTTTTCAGGCTTCCTACGAGCAGTACTTC.

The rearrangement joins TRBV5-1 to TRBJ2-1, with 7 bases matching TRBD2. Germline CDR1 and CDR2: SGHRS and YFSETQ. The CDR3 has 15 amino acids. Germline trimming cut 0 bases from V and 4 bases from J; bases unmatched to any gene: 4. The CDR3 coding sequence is TGCGCCAGCAGCTTGGCCCAGCGGGAATACAATGAGCAGTTCTTC. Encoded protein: CASSLAQREYNEQFF.

CDR3 loop: CASSDGRDYDNEQFF. The CDR3 region has the DNA TGCGCCAGCTCTGACGGGAGGGACTACGACAATGAGCAGTTCTTC. This chain joins TRBV5-1 and TRBJ2-1; 8 bases match TRBD2. The CDR3 spans 15 residues. Germline trimming cut 7 bases from V and 5 bases from J; bases unmatched to any gene: 11. Germline CDR1 and CDR2: SGHRS and YFSETQ.

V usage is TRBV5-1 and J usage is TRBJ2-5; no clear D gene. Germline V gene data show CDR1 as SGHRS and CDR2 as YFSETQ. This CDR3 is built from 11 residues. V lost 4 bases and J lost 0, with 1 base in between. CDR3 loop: CASSNQETQYF. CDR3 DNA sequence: TGCGCCAGCAGCAACCAAGAGACCCAGTACTTC.

CDR3 sequence (DNA): TGTGCCAGCTCACCACGGCTAGCGGGAAGACTCTACGAGCAGTACTTC. Protein sequence: CASSPRLAGRLYEQYF. The gene calls are TRBV18 and TRBJ2-7, with 9 bases lining up with TRBD2. V lost 1 base to trimming and J lost 3 bases; unmatched junction nucleotides: 7. This CDR3 is built from 16 residues. Germline V gene data show CDR1 as KGHSH and CDR2 as LQKENI.

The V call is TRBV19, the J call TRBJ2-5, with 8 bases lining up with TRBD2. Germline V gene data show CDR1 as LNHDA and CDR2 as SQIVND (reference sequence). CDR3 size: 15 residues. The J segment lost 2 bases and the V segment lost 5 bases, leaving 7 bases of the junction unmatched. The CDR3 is CASSVRAGDQETQYF. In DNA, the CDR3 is TGTGCCAGTAGTGTCCGAGCGGGAGATCAAGAGACCCAGTACTTC.